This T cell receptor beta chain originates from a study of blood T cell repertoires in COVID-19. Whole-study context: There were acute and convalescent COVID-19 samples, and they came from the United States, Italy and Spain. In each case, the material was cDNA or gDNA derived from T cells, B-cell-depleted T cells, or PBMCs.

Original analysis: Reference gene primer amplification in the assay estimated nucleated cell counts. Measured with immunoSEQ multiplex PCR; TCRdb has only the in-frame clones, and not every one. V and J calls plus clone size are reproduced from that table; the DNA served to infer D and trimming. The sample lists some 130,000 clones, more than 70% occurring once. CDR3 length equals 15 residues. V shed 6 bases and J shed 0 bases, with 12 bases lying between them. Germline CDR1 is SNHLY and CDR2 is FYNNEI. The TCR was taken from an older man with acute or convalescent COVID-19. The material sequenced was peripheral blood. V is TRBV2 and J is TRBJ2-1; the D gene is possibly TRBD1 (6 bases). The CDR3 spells CASSLTGSSYNEQFF. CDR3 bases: TGTGCCAGCAGCTTAACAGGGAGCTCCTACAATGAGCAGTTCTTC.